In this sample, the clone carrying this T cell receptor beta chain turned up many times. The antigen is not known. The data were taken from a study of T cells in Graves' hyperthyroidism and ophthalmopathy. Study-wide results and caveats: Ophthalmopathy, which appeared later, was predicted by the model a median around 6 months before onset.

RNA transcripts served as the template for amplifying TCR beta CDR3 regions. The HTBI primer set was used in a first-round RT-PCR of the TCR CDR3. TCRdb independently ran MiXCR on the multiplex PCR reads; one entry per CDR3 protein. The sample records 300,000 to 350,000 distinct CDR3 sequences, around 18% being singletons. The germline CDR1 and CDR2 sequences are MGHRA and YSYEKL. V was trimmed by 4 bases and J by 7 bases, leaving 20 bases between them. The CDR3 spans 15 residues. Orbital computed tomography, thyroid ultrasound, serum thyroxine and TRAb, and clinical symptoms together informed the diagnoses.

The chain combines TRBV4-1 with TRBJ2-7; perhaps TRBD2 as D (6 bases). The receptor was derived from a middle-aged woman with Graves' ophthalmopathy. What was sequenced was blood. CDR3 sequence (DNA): TGCGCCAGCAGCCCGACCTCTAGCGCCCGAGTTGAGCAGTACTTC. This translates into CASSPTSSARVEQYF.